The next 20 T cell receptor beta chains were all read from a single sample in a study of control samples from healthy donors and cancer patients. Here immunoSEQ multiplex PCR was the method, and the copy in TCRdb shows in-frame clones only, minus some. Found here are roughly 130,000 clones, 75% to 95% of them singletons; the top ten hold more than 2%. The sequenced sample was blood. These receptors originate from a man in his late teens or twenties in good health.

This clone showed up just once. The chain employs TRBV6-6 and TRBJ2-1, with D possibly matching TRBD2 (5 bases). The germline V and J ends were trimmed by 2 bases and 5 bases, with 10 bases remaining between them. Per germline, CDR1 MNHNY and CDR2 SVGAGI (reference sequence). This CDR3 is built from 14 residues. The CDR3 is CASSYKLEDNEQFF. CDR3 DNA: TGTGCCAGCAGTTACAAACTAGAGGACAATGAGCAGTTCTTC.

The CDR3 loop is CASSLDGGSNSPLHF. As DNA, the CDR3 is TGTGCCAGCAGCTTGGACGGGGGCTCTAATTCACCCCTCCACTTT. V gene TRBV5-4 combines with J gene TRBJ1-6, with a possible D match to TRBD1 (6 bases). The CDR3 consists of 15 residues. Germline V gives CDR1 SGHNT, CDR2 YYREEE (reference sequence). Deletions cut 0 bases from V and 6 bases from J, with 10 bases between.

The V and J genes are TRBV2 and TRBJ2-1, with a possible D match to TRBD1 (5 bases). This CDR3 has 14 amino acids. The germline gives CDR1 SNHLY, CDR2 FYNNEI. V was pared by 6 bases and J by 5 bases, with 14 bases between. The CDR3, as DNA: TGTGCCAGCAGGTCCCTGGACACCAACAATGAGCAGTTCTTC. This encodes CASRSLDTNNEQFF. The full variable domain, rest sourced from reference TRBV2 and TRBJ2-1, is EPEVTQTPSHQVTQMGQEVILRCVPISNHLYFYWYRQILGQKVEFLVSFYNNEISEKSEIFDDQFSVERPDGSNFTLKIRSTKLEDSAMYFCASRSLDTNNEQFFGPGTRLTVL.

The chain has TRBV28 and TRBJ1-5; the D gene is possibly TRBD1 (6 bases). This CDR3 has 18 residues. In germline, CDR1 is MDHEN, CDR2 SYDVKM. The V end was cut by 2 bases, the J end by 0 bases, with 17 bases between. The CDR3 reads CASSLQGTRTDSNQPQHF. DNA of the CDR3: TGTGCCAGCAGTTTACAGGGGACACGTACCGATAGCAATCAGCCCCAGCATTTT. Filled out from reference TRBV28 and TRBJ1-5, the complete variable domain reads DVKVTQSSRYLVKRTGEKVFLECVQDMDHENMFWYRQDPGLGLRLIYFSYDVKMKEKGDIPEGYSVSREKKERFSLILESASTNQTSMYLCASSLQGTRTDSNQPQHFGDGTRLSIL.

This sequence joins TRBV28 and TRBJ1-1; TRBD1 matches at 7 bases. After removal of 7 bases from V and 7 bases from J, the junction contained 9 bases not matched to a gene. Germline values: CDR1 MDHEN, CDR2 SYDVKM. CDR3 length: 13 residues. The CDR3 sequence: CASTAGGTVEAFF. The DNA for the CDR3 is TGTGCCAGCACCGCTGGGGGGACAGTTGAAGCTTTCTTT.

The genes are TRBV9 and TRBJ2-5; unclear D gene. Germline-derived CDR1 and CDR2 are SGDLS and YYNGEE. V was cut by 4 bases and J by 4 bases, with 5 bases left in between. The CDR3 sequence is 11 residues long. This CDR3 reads CASSSGETQYF. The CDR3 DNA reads TGTGCCAGCAGCTCGGGAGAGACCCAGTACTTC.

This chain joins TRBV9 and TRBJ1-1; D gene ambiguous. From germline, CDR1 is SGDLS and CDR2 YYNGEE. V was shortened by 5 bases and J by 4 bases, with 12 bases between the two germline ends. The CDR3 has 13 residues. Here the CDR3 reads CASSGGVGTEAFF. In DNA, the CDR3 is TGTGCCAGCAGTGGCGGGGTGGGCACTGAAGCTTTCTTT.

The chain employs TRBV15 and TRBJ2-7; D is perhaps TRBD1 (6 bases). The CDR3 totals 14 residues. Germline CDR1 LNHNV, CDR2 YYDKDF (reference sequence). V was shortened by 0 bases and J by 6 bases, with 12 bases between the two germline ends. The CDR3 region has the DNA TGTGCCACCAGCAGAGATAGTCAGGGGCGCGAGCAGTACTTC. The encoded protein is CATSRDSQGREQYF.

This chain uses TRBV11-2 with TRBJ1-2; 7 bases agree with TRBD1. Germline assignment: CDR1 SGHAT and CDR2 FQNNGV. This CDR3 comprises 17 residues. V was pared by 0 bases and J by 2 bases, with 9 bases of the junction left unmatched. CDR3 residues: CASSLEFGDSQNYGYTF. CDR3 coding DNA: TGTGCCAGCAGCTTAGAATTTGGGGACAGCCAAAACTATGGCTACACCTTC.

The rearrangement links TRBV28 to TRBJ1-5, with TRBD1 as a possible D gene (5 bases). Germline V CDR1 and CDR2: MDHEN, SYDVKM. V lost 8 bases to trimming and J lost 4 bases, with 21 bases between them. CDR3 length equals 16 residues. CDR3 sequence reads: CASGSQELSLNQPQHF. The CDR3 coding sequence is TGTGCCAGCGGCTCACAGGAACTATCCTTAAATCAGCCCCAGCATTTT.

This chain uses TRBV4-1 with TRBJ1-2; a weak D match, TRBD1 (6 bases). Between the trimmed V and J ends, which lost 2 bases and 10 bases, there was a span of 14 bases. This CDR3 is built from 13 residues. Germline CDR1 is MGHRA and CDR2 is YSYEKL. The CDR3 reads CASSQPGQPAYTF. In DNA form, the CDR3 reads TGCGCCAGCAGCCAACCAGGACAGCCCGCCTACACCTTC.

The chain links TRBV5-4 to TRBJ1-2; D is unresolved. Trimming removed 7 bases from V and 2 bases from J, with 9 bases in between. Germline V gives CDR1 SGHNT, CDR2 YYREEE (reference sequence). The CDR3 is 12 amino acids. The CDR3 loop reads CASHGENYGYTF. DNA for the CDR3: TGTGCCAGCCACGGGGAAAACTATGGCTACACCTTC.

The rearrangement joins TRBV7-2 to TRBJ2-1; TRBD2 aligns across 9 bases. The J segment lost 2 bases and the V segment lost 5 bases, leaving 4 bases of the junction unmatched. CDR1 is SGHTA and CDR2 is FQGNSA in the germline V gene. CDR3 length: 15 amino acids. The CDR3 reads CASSLSGGAYNEQFF. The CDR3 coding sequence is TGTGCCAGCAGCCTTAGCGGGGGAGCCTACAATGAGCAGTTCTTC.

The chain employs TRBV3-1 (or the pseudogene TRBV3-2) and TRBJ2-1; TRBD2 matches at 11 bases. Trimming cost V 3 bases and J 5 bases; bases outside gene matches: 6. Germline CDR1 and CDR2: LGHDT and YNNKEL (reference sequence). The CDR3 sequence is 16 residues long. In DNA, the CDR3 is TGTGCCAGCAGCCACGAGGGACTAGCGGTTAACAATGAGCAGTTCTTC. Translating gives CASSHEGLAVNNEQFF.

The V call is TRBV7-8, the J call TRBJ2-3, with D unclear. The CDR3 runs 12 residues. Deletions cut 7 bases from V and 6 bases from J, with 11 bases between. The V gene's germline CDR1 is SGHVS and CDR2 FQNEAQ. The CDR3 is CASTLNGDTQYF. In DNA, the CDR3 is TGTGCCAGCACCCTGAACGGGGATACGCAGTATTTT. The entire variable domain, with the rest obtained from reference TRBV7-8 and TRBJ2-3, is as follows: GAGVSQSPRYKVAKRGQDVALRCDPISGHVSLFWYQQALGQGPEFLTYFQNEAQLDKSGLPSDRFFAERPEGSVSTLKIQRTQQEDSAVYLCASTLNGDTQYFGPGTRLTVL.

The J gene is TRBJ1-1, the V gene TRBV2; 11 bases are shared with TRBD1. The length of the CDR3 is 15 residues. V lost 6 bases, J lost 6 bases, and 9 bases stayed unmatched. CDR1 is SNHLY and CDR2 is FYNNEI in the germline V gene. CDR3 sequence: CASRRTGGGGAEAFF. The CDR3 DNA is TGTGCCAGCAGACGGACAGGGGGCGGAGGGGCTGAAGCTTTCTTT.

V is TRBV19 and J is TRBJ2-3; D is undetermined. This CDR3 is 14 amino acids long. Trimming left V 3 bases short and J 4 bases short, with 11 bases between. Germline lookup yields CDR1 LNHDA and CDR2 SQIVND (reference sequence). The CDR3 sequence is CASSIRPGADTQYF. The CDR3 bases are TGTGCCAGTAGTATCCGACCCGGTGCAGATACGCAGTATTTT.

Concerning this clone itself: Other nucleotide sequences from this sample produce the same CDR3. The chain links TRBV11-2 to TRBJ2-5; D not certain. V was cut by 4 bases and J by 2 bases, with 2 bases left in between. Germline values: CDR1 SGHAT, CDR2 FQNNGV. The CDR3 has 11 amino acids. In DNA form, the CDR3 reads TGTGCCAGCAGCTCTCAAGAGACCCAGTACTTC. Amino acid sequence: CASSSQETQYF.

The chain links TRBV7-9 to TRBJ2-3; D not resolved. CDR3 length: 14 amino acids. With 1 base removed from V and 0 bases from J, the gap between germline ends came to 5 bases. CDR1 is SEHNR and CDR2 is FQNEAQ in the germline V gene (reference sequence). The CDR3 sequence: CASSLGASTDTQYF. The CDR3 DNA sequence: TGTGCCAGCAGCTTAGGTGCTAGCACAGATACGCAGTATTTT.

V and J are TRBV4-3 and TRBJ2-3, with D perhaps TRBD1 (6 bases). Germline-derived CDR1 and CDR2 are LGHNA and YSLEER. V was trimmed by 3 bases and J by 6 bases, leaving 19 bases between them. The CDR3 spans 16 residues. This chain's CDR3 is CASSQEHGTFADTQYF. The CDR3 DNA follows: TGCGCCAGCAGCCAGGAACACGGGACATTTGCCGATACGCAGTATTTT.